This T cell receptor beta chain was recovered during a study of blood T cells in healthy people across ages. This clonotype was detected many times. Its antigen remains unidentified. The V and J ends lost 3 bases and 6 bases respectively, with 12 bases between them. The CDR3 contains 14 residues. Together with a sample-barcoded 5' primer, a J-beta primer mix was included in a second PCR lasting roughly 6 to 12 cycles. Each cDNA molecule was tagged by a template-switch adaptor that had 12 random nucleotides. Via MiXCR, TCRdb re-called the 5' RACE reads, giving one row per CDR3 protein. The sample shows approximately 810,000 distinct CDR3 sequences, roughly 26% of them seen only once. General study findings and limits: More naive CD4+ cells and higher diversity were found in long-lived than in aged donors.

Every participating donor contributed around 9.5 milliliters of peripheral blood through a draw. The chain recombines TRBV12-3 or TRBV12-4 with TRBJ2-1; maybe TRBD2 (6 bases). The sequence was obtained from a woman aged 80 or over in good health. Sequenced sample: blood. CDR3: CASSLSGTVNEQFF. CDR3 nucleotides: TGTGCCAGCAGTTTGTCCGGGACTGTCAATGAGCAGTTCTTC.